This T cell receptor (beta chain) was captured in a study of T cell changes during pregnancy in multiple sclerosis. This CDR3 contains 16 residues. In germline, CDR1 is LGHNA, CDR2 YNFKEQ. The V gene lost 3 bases and the J gene lost 5 bases, with 19 bases spanning the gap. Only in-frame clones appear in the TCRdb table, and some are missing; sequencing was by immunoSEQ multiplex PCR. The sample carries approximately 49,000 clones, 80% to 95% recorded once. The sequencing used peripheral blood, collected after pregnancy. The origin of this receptor is a female donor with multiple sclerosis, enrolled in a pregnancy study. The chain couples TRBV4-2 to TRBJ1-2; maybe TRBD1 (5 bases). The CDR3 coding sequence is TGTGCCAGCAGCCATCGTAGGGGAGCGGGGAGTTATGGCTACACCTTC. This gives the protein CASSHRRGAGSYGYTF.